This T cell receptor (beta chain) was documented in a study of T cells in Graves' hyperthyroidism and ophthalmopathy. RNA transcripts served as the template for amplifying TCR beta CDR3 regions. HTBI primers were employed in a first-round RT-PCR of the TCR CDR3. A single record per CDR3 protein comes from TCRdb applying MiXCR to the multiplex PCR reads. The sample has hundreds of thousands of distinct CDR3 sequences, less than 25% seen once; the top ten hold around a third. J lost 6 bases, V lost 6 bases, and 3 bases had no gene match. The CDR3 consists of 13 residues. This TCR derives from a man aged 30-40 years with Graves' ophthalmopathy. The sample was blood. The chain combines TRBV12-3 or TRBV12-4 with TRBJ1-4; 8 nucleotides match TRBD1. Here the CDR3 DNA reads TGTGCCAGCAGAAGGACAGGGTATGAAAAACTGTTTTTT. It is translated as CASRRTGYEKLFF.